One sample yielded the 9 T cell receptor beta chains listed below, sequenced in a study of cytomegalovirus exposure and HLA in healthy donors. Primers included in the PCR were 60 Vbeta and 13 Jbeta primers. Generated by immunoSEQ multiplex PCR, the TCRdb table keeps only in-frame clones and is missing some. The sample consists of 150,000 to 200,000 clones, around four fifths of them appearing once. The material sequenced was PBMCs. The source is a woman in her 30s in good health and CMV-seropositive.

This chain joins TRBV11-1 and TRBJ1-5, with D maybe TRBD1 (5 bases). Germline V lookup: CDR1 SGHAT, CDR2 FQDESV (reference sequence). Deletions cut 5 bases from V and 1 base from J, with 12 bases between. The length of the CDR3 is 15 residues. As DNA, the CDR3 is TGTGCCAGCAGCCGATCGGGGGAAAGCAATCAGCCCCAGCATTTT. This encodes CASSRSGESNQPQHF.

The rearrangement joins TRBV30 to TRBJ1-5, with 9 bases identical to TRBD1. This CDR3 region has 14 residues. Germline V gene lookup returns CDR1 GTSNPN and CDR2 SVGIG (reference sequence). V trimming: 0 bases; J trimming: 7 bases; junction bases outside the gene matches: 4. Here the CDR3 reads CAWSVLTGGQPQHF. DNA for the CDR3: TGTGCCTGGAGTGTCCTGACAGGGGGACAGCCCCAGCATTTT.

The chain employs TRBV5-6 and TRBJ2-1, with D possibly matching TRBD2 (6 bases). The V gene's germline CDR1 is SGHDT and CDR2 YYEEEE. Trimming shortened V by 4 bases and J by 13 bases, and 15 bases separated the two germline ends. The CDR3 has 12 amino acids. CDR3 sequence: CASSGGVTPQFF. The CDR3 bases are TGTGCCAGCAGCGGAGGGGTCACACCTCAGTTCTTC. Complete variable domain (other parts from reference TRBV5-6 and TRBJ2-1): DAGVTQSPTHLIKTRGQQVTLRCSPKSGHDTVSWYQQALGQGPQFIFQYYEEEERQRGNFPDRFSGHQFPNYSSELNVNALLLGDSALYLCASSGGVTPQFFGPGTRLTVL.

V and J are TRBV10-3 and TRBJ1-1, with a weak D call TRBD1 (5 bases). Deletions cut 2 bases from V and 2 bases from J, with 9 bases between. Germline-derived CDR1 and CDR2 are ENHRY and SYGVKD. This CDR3 spans 14 amino acids. DNA of the CDR3: TGTGCCATCAGTGAGATGGGGCAAAACACTGAAGCTTTCTTT. This encodes CAISEMGQNTEAFF.

The chain links TRBV10-3 to TRBJ1-1; D gene uncertain. This CDR3 comprises 13 residues. The germline V gene has CDR1 ENHRY and CDR2 SYGVKD. V lost 6 bases and J lost 5, with 13 bases in between. The CDR3 reads CAISSREPTEAFF. In nucleotides, the CDR3 is TGTGCCATCAGCTCAAGAGAACCGACTGAAGCTTTCTTT.

There are a few counts of this clone. V and J are TRBV25-1 and TRBJ1-1; D is possibly TRBD1 (5 bases). The ends were cut back, 4 bases at V and 2 bases at J, with 11 bases in the middle. The CDR3 consists of 14 residues. The germline V gene has CDR1 MGHDK and CDR2 SYGVNS. CDR3 region: CASSGQSFNTEAFF. The CDR3 DNA follows: TGTGCCAGCAGTGGACAGAGTTTTAACACTGAAGCTTTCTTT.

The DNA of the CDR3 is TGTGCCAGCAGTTTCTCTAGACAGCCACGGAGCTACACCTTC. Residues: CASSFSRQPRSYTF. The rearrangement links TRBV28 to TRBJ1-2; D is possibly TRBD1 (5 bases). There are 14 residues in the CDR3. V gave up 3 bases and J gave up 9 bases, with 17 bases separating them. Germline CDR1 MDHEN, CDR2 SYDVKM.

This clone was counted only a few times. The chain combines TRBV10-2 with TRBJ1-1, with 7 bases lining up with TRBD1. The germline V gene encodes CDR1 WSHSY and CDR2 SAAADI. This CDR3 spans 14 amino acids. With V trimmed by 0 bases and J by 3 bases, 1 base remained unmatched. As DNA, the CDR3 is TGCGCCAGCAGTGAGTCAGGGGGCTACACTGAAGCTTTCTTT. Protein sequence: CASSESGGYTEAFF.

This chain joins TRBV2 and TRBJ1-2; 8 bases fit TRBD1. Germline V gene lookup returns CDR1 SNHLY and CDR2 FYNNEI. The CDR3 is 16 residues long. V shed 7 bases and J 6 bases; nucleotides not matched to a gene: 16. The DNA of the CDR3 is TGTGCCAGCACTGGGGGGATTGGGCAGGGGGCCGATGGCTACACCTTC. It codes for CASTGGIGQGADGYTF. The entire variable domain, with the rest obtained from reference TRBV2 and TRBJ1-2, is as follows: EPEVTQTPSHQVTQMGQEVILRCVPISNHLYFYWYRQILGQKVEFLVSFYNNEISEKSEIFDDQFSVERPDGSNFTLKIRSTKLEDSAMYFCASTGGIGQGADGYTFGSGTRLTVV.